The sequence of this T cell receptor beta chain was determined in a study of T-cell reconstitution after alpha-beta-depleted transplantation in children. Unmatched junction bases numbered 9, after V lost 7 bases and J lost 9 bases. Germline CDR1 SGHAT, CDR2 FQDESV (reference sequence). The CDR3 is made up of 13 amino acids. Findings and limits, study-wide: Most T-cell counts and diversity one year after the transplant came from T cells that were newly produced.

Preparation of the TCRbeta library involved a method that used unique molecular identifiers. TCRdb ran MiXCR on the PCR reads and lists one entry per CDR3 protein. This repertoire shows about 340,000 distinct CDR3 sequences, 15% to 20% found once; its top ten account for roughly 41%. Of note for this clonotype: What it binds is not known.

The chain links TRBV11-1 to TRBJ2-1; 7 nucleotides line up with TRBD2. The source material was PBMCs, mostly from graft donor cells, sampled 360 days after TCRalphabeta/CD19-depleted stem cell transplant. This clonotype originated in a male patient aged 2-15 years who had a stem cell transplant for acute lymphoblastic leukemia, so the T cells may come from the graft donor. The DNA for the CDR3 is TGTGCCAGCACTCGGGCGGGGGACGGTGAGCAGTTCTTC. Its protein is CASTRAGDGEQFF.